These 24 T cell receptor beta chains came from one sample sequenced in a study of breast tumors, draining lymph nodes, adjacent tissues. The lymph nodes were axillary draining lymph nodes from breast cancer patients. TCRdb re-derived calls from the multiplex PCR reads in MiXCR, one entry per CDR3 protein. The sample contains some 130,000 distinct CDR3 sequences, roughly 21% of which appear only once. Sequences were obtained from axillary lymph node tissue. Receptor source: a female donor with breast cancer. Some clones in this sample may be carry-over from other donors' samples.

This clonotype was observed many times. The chain carries TRBV10-3 and TRBJ1-2, with 11 positions matching TRBD1. The CDR3 has 16 amino acids. From germline, CDR1 is ENHRY and CDR2 SYGVKD. Trimming at V came to 3 bases and at J to 7 bases, leaving 10 bases not matched to a gene. The DNA of the CDR3 is TGTGCCATCAGTGACCCAACGGGACAGGGGGAGTCTGGCTACACCTTC. Translating gives CAISDPTGQGESGYTF.

This clonotype was detected many times. The V call is TRBV2, the J call TRBJ2-2; D might be TRBD2 (6 bases). Trimming took off 5 bases at V and 7 bases at J, with 11 bases between the two ends. Germline loops: CDR1 SNHLY, CDR2 FYNNEI. This CDR3 contains 13 residues. CDR3 DNA: TGTGCCAGCAGTAGGGGAGGTCACGGGGAGCTGTTTTTT. This gives the protein CASSRGGHGELFF.

This clonotype was counted at least ten times. The chain recombines TRBV7-6 with TRBJ2-7, with 7 bases fitting TRBD2. With 1 base clipped from V and 1 base from J, the junction kept 4 bases outside the gene matches. CDR1 SGHVS and CDR2 FNYEAQ come from the germline V gene. This CDR3 spans 15 amino acids. The CDR3 DNA reads as TGTGCCAGCAGCTTAGTAGCGGGTTCTTCCTACGAGCAGTACTTC. Translation gives CASSLVAGSSYEQYF.

This clonotype was observed many times. The chain has TRBV3-1 and TRBJ2-5; D may match TRBD1 or TRBD2 (5 bases each). Trimming left V 4 bases short and J 1 base short, with 13 bases between. Germline-derived CDR1 and CDR2 are LGHDT and YNNKEL (reference sequence). The CDR3 extends over 15 amino acids. The CDR3 is CASSREEGTQETQYF. CDR3 in DNA: TGTGCCAGCAGCCGAGAAGAGGGGACCCAAGAGACCCAGTACTTC.

This clonotype was found many times. This chain links TRBV20-1 with TRBJ2-1; 8 nucleotides align to TRBD2. This CDR3 is 17 amino acids long. The ends lost 6 bases at V and 4 bases at J; junction bases unmatched: 17. Germline CDR1 DFQATT, CDR2 SNEGSKA (reference sequence). The CDR3 DNA reads TGCAGTGCCGGGCCGGGGGGGTTGAGTGTGGTGTACAATGAGCAGTTCTTC. Its protein is CSAGPGGLSVVYNEQFF.

This clonotype occurred many times. The chain carries TRBV5-6 and TRBJ1-3; unclear D gene. Trimming stripped 2 bases from V and 3 bases from J, with 12 bases between. This CDR3 comprises 15 residues. Per germline, CDR1 SGHDT and CDR2 YYEEEE. The CDR3 nucleotides are TGTGCCAGCAGCTTCGCCCCCCAAATTGGAAACACCATATATTTT. Translated, it gives CASSFAPQIGNTIYF. Supplemented by reference TRBV5-6 and TRBJ1-3, the full variable domain reads DAGVTQSPTHLIKTRGQQVTLRCSPKSGHDTVSWYQQALGQGPQFIFQYYEEEERQRGNFPDRFSGHQFPNYSSELNVNALLLGDSALYLCASSFAPQIGNTIYFGEGSWLTVV.

On this clonotype itself: This could be a read error, since a much larger clone is one nucleotide away. The rearrangement joins TRBV18 to TRBJ2-1, with 8 positions matching TRBD1. The germline gives CDR1 KGHSH, CDR2 LQKENI. The CDR3 covers 12 residues. Here the CDR3 reads CASSTTGEERFF. CDR3 bases: TGTGCCAGCTCTACGACAGGGGAGGAGCGGTTCTTC.

This clonotype was found many times. The chain uses TRBV6-6 and TRBJ2-5; the D gene is possibly TRBD1 (6 bases). The length of the CDR3 is 15 residues. Looked up from germline, CDR1 is MNHNY and CDR2 is SVGAGI (reference sequence). With 0 bases removed from V and 5 bases from J, the gap between germline ends came to 13 bases. The CDR3 region is CASSYSPGETETQYF. The CDR3 coding sequence is TGTGCCAGCAGTTACTCCCCAGGGGAAACGGAGACCCAGTACTTC.

As for this clonotype: A much bigger clone sits one base away, suggesting this may be a read error. The chain uses TRBV28 and TRBJ2-7; D is unresolved. Germline V gene lookup returns CDR1 MDHEN and CDR2 SYDVKM. This CDR3 spans 13 amino acids. V dropped 3 bases and J dropped 5 bases, with 11 bases sitting between them. CDR3 coding DNA: TGTGCCAGCAGTTTCGGCACCTTCCACGAGCAGTACTTC. Encoded protein: CASSFGTFHEQYF.

This clonotype was observed many times. The chain links TRBV12-3 or TRBV12-4 to TRBJ2-7; D call uncertain. There are 14 residues in the CDR3. Trimming shortened V by 5 bases and J by 2 bases, and 13 bases separated the two germline ends. This CDR3 reads CASSSSWETYEQYF. DNA for the CDR3: TGTGCCAGCAGTAGTAGCTGGGAAACCTACGAGCAGTACTTC.

This clonotype showed up many times. The chain recombines TRBV6-5 with TRBJ2-1, with 7 bases lining up with TRBD1. V lost 4 bases and J lost 10; bases outside the gene matches: 10. The CDR3 extends over 14 amino acids. CDR1 and CDR2 from the germline V gene are MNHEY and SVGAGI. CDR3 sequence: CASSSPQGRREQFF. Written as DNA, the CDR3 is TGTGCCAGCAGTTCCCCACAGGGGCGGAGGGAGCAGTTCTTC.

Details on this clonotype: A much larger clone differs by one base, so this may be a read error. J is TRBJ1-2 and V is TRBV6-5; 10 nucleotides match TRBD1. There are 13 residues in the CDR3. Germline loops: CDR1 MNHEY, CDR2 SVGAGI. The CDR3 bases are TGTGCCAGCAGTTACGGGACAGGGGCCGGCTGCACCTTC. This translates into CASSYGTGAGCTF.

This clonotype was observed a single time. One end of the junction fails to match germline, which may point to a read error. The V gene is TRBV9, the J gene TRBJ2-1; 8 bases align to TRBD2. CDR1 is SGDLS and CDR2 is YYNGEE in the germline V gene. This CDR3 has 18 residues. CDR3 residues: CASSVQPAGDVSHNEQFF. CDR3 in DNA: TGTGCCAGCAGCGTTCAACCAGCGGGGGACGTCTCCCACAATGAGCAGTTCTTC.

The chain is built from TRBV9 and TRBJ2-1; D might be TRBD1 (6 bases). CDR1 is SGDLS and CDR2 is YYNGEE in the germline V gene. V was cut by 3 bases and J by 2 bases, with 12 bases left in between. The CDR3 covers 15 residues. CDR3 residues: CASSGRDTAYNEQFF. The DNA for the CDR3 is TGTGCCAGCAGCGGCCGGGACACGGCCTACAATGAGCAGTTCTTC.

This clonotype was seen a few times. Since a much larger clone is just one base distant, this may be a read error. This chain links TRBV7-9 with TRBJ2-2, with TRBD2 as a possible D gene (5 bases). This CDR3 is built from 15 residues. The germline V gene encodes CDR1 SEHNR and CDR2 FQNEAQ (reference sequence). The CDR3 reads CASSWNSGRTGELSF. CDR3 in DNA: TGTGCCAGCAGCTGGAACAGTGGAAGAACCGGGGAGCTGTCTTTT. The variable domain in full, completed from reference TRBV7-9 and TRBJ2-2, reads DTGVSQNPRHKITKRGQNVTFRCDPISEHNRLYWYRQTLGQGPEFLTYFQNEAQLEKSRLLSDRFSAERPKGSFSTLEIQRTEQGDSAMYLCASSWNSGRTGELSFGEGSRLTVL.

For this clonotype: At one end, the junction sequence differs from germline, possibly due to a read error. The CDR3 here is CVSSGLAGDQETQYF. In DNA form, the CDR3 reads TGTGTCAGCAGCGGGCTAGCGGGGGATCAAGAGACCCAGTACTTC. The chain carries TRBV5-6 and TRBJ2-5, with 10 bases lining up with TRBD2. This CDR3 spans 15 amino acids. Germline assignment: CDR1 SGHDT and CDR2 YYEEEE.

This clonotype has just a few counts. This chain connects TRBV20-1 to TRBJ2-4; D tentatively reads TRBD1 or TRBD2 (5 bases each). The CDR3 length is 16 residues. CDR1 is DFQATT, CDR2 SNEGSKA, per germline (reference sequence). V lost 1 base, J lost 3 bases, and 16 bases lay in between. The DNA for the CDR3 is TGCAGTGCTAGAGCCGGGGCGATTCAACTCAAAAACATTCAGTACTTC. It encodes CSARAGAIQLKNIQYF.

This clonotype showed up many times. The chain recombines TRBV20-1 with TRBJ2-1; 10 nucleotides line up with TRBD2. The V gene end was trimmed by 1 base and the J gene end by 9 bases; junction bases not matched to a gene: 9. Germline V gene data show CDR1 as DFQATT and CDR2 as SNEGSKA (reference sequence). The CDR3 sequence is 15 residues long. CDR3 DNA: TGCAGTGCTAGAGCCCGAGGAGGGACTAGCGTTGAGCAGTTCTTC. Translating gives CSARARGGTSVEQFF.

This clonotype has a count of ten or more. The V gene is TRBV5-1, the J gene TRBJ2-7; D possibly corresponds to TRBD2 (5 bases). This CDR3 comprises 15 residues. V was trimmed by 2 bases and J by 3 bases, leaving 15 bases between them. CDR1 is SGHRS and CDR2 is YFSETQ in the germline V gene. CDR3 coding DNA: TGCGCCAGCAGCTTTGAGCCCACTGGAGGCTACGAGCAGTACTTC. It yields the protein CASSFEPTGGYEQYF.

A few counts support this clonotype. The chain is built from TRBV27 and TRBJ2-7, with 9 bases lining up with TRBD2. Germline V gene lookup returns CDR1 MNHEY and CDR2 SMNVEV (reference sequence). The CDR3 sequence is 18 residues long. V shed 4 bases, J shed 0 bases, and the junction held 13 bases outside the gene matches. CDR3: CASSSRRFWGLASYEQYF. The CDR3 coding sequence is TGTGCCAGCAGTTCCAGAAGGTTCTGGGGACTAGCCTCCTACGAGCAGTACTTC.

Regarding this clonotype: A much larger clone differs from this one at a single base, so this may be a read error. This chain connects TRBV20-1 to TRBJ1-5; no definite D call. Germline CDR1 is DFQATT and CDR2 is SNEGSKA (reference sequence). The CDR3 covers 14 residues. CDR3 protein: CTAPDGNSNQPQHF. Written as DNA, the CDR3 is TGCACTGCTCCCGACGGGAATAGCAATCAGCCCCAGCATTTT.

This clonotype was detected ten times or more. The chain links TRBV4-1 to TRBJ2-3; 12 nucleotides agree with TRBD1. This CDR3 has 18 amino acids. Germline loops: CDR1 MGHRA, CDR2 YSYEKL. V lost 0 bases, J lost 1 base, and 5 bases stayed unmatched. As DNA, the CDR3 is TGCGCCAGCAGCCAAGATTGGGGGACAGGGGGCGGCACAGATACGCAGTATTTT. Translation gives CASSQDWGTGGGTDTQYF.

Remarks on this clonotype: It may be a read error: a sequence one base away is much more abundant. The chain is built from TRBV5-1 and TRBJ2-1; D is perhaps TRBD2 (5 bases). Looked up from germline, CDR1 is SGHRS and CDR2 is YFSETQ. This CDR3 is built from 17 residues. The germline V and J ends were trimmed by 4 bases and 1 base, with 18 bases remaining between them. CDR3 sequence reads: CASSPELRETSYNEQFF. Written as DNA, the CDR3 is TGCGCCAGCAGCCCAGAACTCCGGGAAACGTCCTACAATGAGCAGTTCTTC.

This clonotype was picked up many times. The chain carries TRBV20-1 and TRBJ1-2; D call uncertain. The CDR3 has 14 amino acids. The V gene's germline CDR1 is DFQATT and CDR2 SNEGSKA (reference sequence). Trimming pared 0 bases from V and 2 bases from J, leaving 10 bases between. CDR3 nucleotide sequence: TGCAGTGCTAGAGATTTTGAGGGCAACTATGGCTACACCTTC. This translates into CSARDFEGNYGYTF.